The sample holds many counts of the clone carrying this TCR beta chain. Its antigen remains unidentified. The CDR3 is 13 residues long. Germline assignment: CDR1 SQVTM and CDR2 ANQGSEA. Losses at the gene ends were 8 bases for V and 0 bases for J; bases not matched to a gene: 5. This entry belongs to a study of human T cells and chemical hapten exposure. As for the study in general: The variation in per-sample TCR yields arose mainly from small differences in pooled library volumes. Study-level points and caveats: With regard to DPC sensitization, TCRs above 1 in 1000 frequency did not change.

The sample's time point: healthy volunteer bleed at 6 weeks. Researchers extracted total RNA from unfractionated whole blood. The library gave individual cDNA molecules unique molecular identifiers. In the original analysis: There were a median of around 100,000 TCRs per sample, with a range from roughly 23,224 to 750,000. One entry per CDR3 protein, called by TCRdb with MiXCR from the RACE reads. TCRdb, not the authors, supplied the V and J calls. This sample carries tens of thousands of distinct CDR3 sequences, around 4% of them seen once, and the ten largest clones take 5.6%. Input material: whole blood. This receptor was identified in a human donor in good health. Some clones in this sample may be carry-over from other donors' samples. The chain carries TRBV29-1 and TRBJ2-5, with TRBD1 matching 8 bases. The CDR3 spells CSYQGAYQETQYF. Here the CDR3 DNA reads TGCAGCTACCAGGGGGCGTACCAAGAGACCCAGTACTTC.